This T cell receptor (beta chain) is from a study of blood T cell repertoires in COVID-19. Study-wide context: From the United States, Italy and Spain came samples of acute and convalescent COVID-19. In each case, the material was cDNA or gDNA derived from T cells, B-cell-depleted T cells, or PBMCs.

This clone was observed a single time. In the original processing: Amplification of reference gene primers was used by the study to estimate nucleated cell counts. Data came from immunoSEQ multiplex PCR; TCRdb stores just in-frame clones and leaves some out. That table gives V, J and clone size, and the DNA gave D and trimming. The sample yields 200,000 or so clones, roughly 82% seen once. This CDR3 contains 14 residues. V lost 5 bases to trimming and J lost 6 bases, with 11 bases between them. Germline values: CDR1 MNHEY, CDR2 SMNVEV (reference sequence). The sequence was collected from a woman aged 25 to 39 with acute or convalescent COVID-19. J is TRBJ1-6 and V is TRBV27; D gene ambiguous. The source material was peripheral blood. CDR3 coding DNA: TGTGCCAGCAGTCCATCAACGGGTAATTCACCCCTCCACTTT. Its translation is CASSPSTGNSPLHF.